These 18 T cell receptor beta chains were sequenced from one sample in a study of blood T cells in healthy people across ages. Using a J-beta primer mix together with a sample-barcoded 5' primer, a second PCR was run for about 6 to 11 cycles. MiXCR, run by TCRdb on the 5' RACE reads, gives a single entry per CDR3 protein. The sample lists approximately 350,000 distinct CDR3 sequences, 50% to 60% occurring once. The sample taken for sequencing was blood. The receptors derive from a man aged 60 to 69 in good health.

The chain is built from TRBV2 and TRBJ2-5, with 13 bases identical to TRBD2. Germline V gene data show CDR1 as SNHLY and CDR2 as FYNNEI. The CDR3 runs 12 residues. Trimming removed 5 bases from V and 13 bases from J; junction bases left unmatched: 4. CDR3 region: CASSPTSGRPYF. The CDR3 coding sequence is TGTGCCAGCAGTCCGACTAGCGGGAGGCCGTACTTC.

This chain links TRBV2 with TRBJ2-7; D might be TRBD1 (5 bases). The J call may be incorrect, as the DNA end agrees better with TRBJ2-5. The length of the CDR3 is 16 residues. Germline values: CDR1 SNHLY, CDR2 FYNNEI. The CDR3 coding sequence is TGTGCCAGCAGCGGCTCAGGGAAAAAAGGCCTCGGGACCCAGTACTTC. Protein: CASSGSGKKGLGTQYF.

The chain employs TRBV12-3 or TRBV12-4 and TRBJ1-2; perhaps TRBD1 as D (6 bases). The CDR3 consists of 14 residues. The V end was cut by 6 bases, the J end by 4 bases, with 15 bases between. CDR3 loop: CASRGMDSTYGYTF. The CDR3 DNA follows: TGTGCCAGCAGAGGGATGGACAGCACCTATGGCTACACCTTC.

The J gene is TRBJ1-2, the V gene TRBV7-2; no clear D. Trimming left V 5 bases short and J 6 bases short, with 16 bases between. This CDR3 is built from 14 residues. CDR1 SGHTA and CDR2 FQGNSA come from the germline V gene. This CDR3 is CASSQGAFIDGYTF. Here the CDR3 DNA reads TGTGCCAGCAGCCAAGGCGCGTTTATAGATGGCTACACCTTC.

There are a few counts of this clonotype. The chain couples TRBV6-6 to TRBJ2-3; 14 nucleotides align to TRBD2. CDR1 is MNHNY and CDR2 is SVGAGI in the germline V gene (reference sequence). The CDR3 sequence is 17 residues long. Trimming took 5 bases from V and 7 from J; bases not matched to a gene: 11. CDR3 bases: TGTGCCAGCAGTCCCCCGGGACTAGCGGGAGAATCCCATACGCAGTATTTT. Translating gives CASSPPGLAGESHTQYF.

The V call is TRBV7-2, the J call TRBJ2-3, with D perhaps matching TRBD2 (6 bases). The CDR3 contains 15 residues. V was trimmed by 5 bases and J by 2 bases, leaving 14 bases between them. Germline V CDR1 and CDR2: SGHTA, FQGNSA. In DNA, the CDR3 is TGTGCCAGCAGCCCACCGGGACTGATCACAGATACGCAGTATTTT. Amino acids: CASSPPGLITDTQYF.

The rearrangement joins TRBV24-1 to TRBJ2-1; D unclear. Germline CDR1 reads KGHDR; CDR2 reads SFDVKD. V lost 1 base to trimming and J lost 5 bases, with 5 bases between them. The CDR3 sequence is 13 residues long. CDR3 DNA: TGTGCCACCAGTGATTTCTCTAACAATGAGCAGTTCTTC. It specifies CATSDFSNNEQFF.

The rearrangement links TRBV2 to TRBJ2-7; possibly TRBD2 for D (5 bases). Germline CDR1 and CDR2: SNHLY and FYNNEI. The germline V and J ends were trimmed by 8 bases and 6 bases, with 14 bases remaining between them. This CDR3 is 12 amino acids long. The CDR3 spells CASSRDLSEQYF. CDR3 bases: TGTGCCAGCTCCCGGGATTTGTCCGAGCAGTACTTC.

This clonotype was seen at least ten times. This chain connects TRBV20-1 to TRBJ2-7; D possibly corresponds to TRBD1 (6 bases). This CDR3 is 12 amino acids long. The V end was cut by 4 bases, the J end by 5 bases, with 12 bases between. Germline-derived CDR1 and CDR2 are DFQATT and SNEGSKA (reference sequence). This CDR3 reads CSATQGLNEQYF. The CDR3 DNA sequence: TGCAGTGCTACGCAGGGGCTGAACGAGCAGTACTTC.

The V call is TRBV6-4, the J call TRBJ2-1, with 9 bases lining up with TRBD2. Near its end, the DNA agrees better with TRBJ2-7, so the J call may be wrong. The CDR3 consists of 14 residues. Per the germline V gene, CDR1 is MRHNA and CDR2 is SNTAGT. CDR3 nucleotide sequence: TGTGCCAGCAGTAATAGCGGGGGCTACAATGAGCAGTACTTC. Residues: CASSNSGGYNEQYF.

This chain uses TRBV7-3 with TRBJ2-1; TRBD2 might be the D (6 bases). This CDR3 is 14 amino acids long. V gave up 5 bases and J gave up 8 bases, with 16 bases separating them. Looked up from germline, CDR1 is SGHTA and CDR2 is FQGTGA. The CDR3 sequence: CASSTLGRIDEQFF. The CDR3 DNA reads as TGTGCCAGCAGCACACTTGGGAGGATCGATGAGCAGTTCTTC. Drawing the rest from reference TRBV7-3 and TRBJ2-1, the complete variable domain is GAGVSQTPSNKVTEKGKYVELRCDPISGHTALYWYRQSLGQGPEFLIYFQGTGAADDSGLPNDRFFAVRPEGSVSTLKIQRTERGDSAVYLCASSTLGRIDEQFFGPGTRLTVL.

This chain links TRBV6-2 or TRBV6-3 with TRBJ2-1, with 9 nucleotides matching TRBD2. The CDR3 length is 16 residues. Per the germline V gene, CDR1 is MNHEY and CDR2 is SVGEGT. The V segment lost 5 bases and the J segment 1 base; nucleotides outside the gene matches: 6. CDR3 in amino acids: CASSRAGGPSYNEQFF. The CDR3 bases are TGTGCCAGCAGTAGAGCGGGAGGTCCGTCCTACAATGAGCAGTTCTTC.

The chain combines TRBV28 with TRBJ2-1, with D hard to call. CDR3 length: 15 residues. Germline-derived CDR1 and CDR2 are MDHEN and SYDVKM. Trimming shortened V by 5 bases and J by 8 bases, and 19 bases separated the two germline ends. CDR3 region: CASSVRYIRKDEQFF. The CDR3 nucleotides read TGTGCCAGCAGTGTACGGTACATAAGGAAGGATGAGCAGTTCTTC.

V and J are TRBV3-1 and TRBJ2-1; D remains ambiguous. This CDR3 is built from 13 residues. Germline V gene sequence: CDR1 LGHDT, CDR2 YNNKEL (reference sequence). V lost 4 bases to trimming and J lost 8 bases, with 12 bases between them. The CDR3 DNA follows: TGTGCCAGCAGCCCCCCGTATACCGATGAGCAGTTCTTC. It translates to CASSPPYTDEQFF.

The chain uses TRBV10-3 and TRBJ2-3; 14 nucleotides line up with TRBD2. Germline CDR1 and CDR2: ENHRY and SYGVKD. The CDR3 runs 13 residues. With 11 bases clipped from V and 7 bases from J, the junction kept 5 bases outside the gene matches. The CDR3 reads CAVGLAGGNTQYF. Here the CDR3 DNA reads TGTGCCGTCGGACTAGCGGGGGGAAATACGCAGTATTTT.

The table lists this clonotype with many counts. The V and J genes are TRBV11-2 and TRBJ2-7; perhaps TRBD1 as D (5 bases). CDR3 length equals 18 residues. Trimming took off 0 bases at V and 6 bases at J, with 24 bases between the two ends. Germline-derived CDR1 and CDR2 are SGHAT and FQNNGV. CDR3 nucleotide sequence: TGTGCCAGCAGCTTAGATCGGGTATTTGGCAGGGTACCTATCGAGCAGTACTTC. Its protein product is CASSLDRVFGRVPIEQYF.

The J gene is TRBJ2-5, the V gene TRBV10-2; TRBD2 matches 12 bases. Trimming removed 3 bases from V and 11 bases from J; junction bases left unmatched: 10. The CDR3 runs to 15 residues. Per germline, CDR1 WSHSY and CDR2 SAAADI. CDR3 residues: CASSDPSGGADEQYF. CDR3 DNA: TGCGCCAGCAGTGATCCTAGCGGGGGGGCGGATGAGCAGTACTTC.

Points on this clonotype: A much larger clonotype is one base distant, so this may be a read error. The chain joins TRBV20-1 to TRBJ1-4; a possible D gene is TRBD1 (5 bases). CDR1 and CDR2 from the germline V gene are DFQATT and SNEGSKA (reference sequence). The CDR3 has 13 amino acids. Trimming took off 4 bases at V and 3 bases at J, with 9 bases between the two ends. CDR3 loop: CSATGSANEKLFF. CDR3 sequence (DNA): TGCAGTGCTACAGGGAGCGCTAATGAAAAACTGTTTTTT.